What follows are 15 T cell receptor beta chains derived from one specimen sequenced in a study of preoperative IRX-2 immunotherapy in early breast cancer. Treatment described: preoperative locoregional IRX-2 cytokine immunotherapy. Clones were read by immunoSEQ multiplex PCR, and TCRdb kept only the in-frame ones, dropping some. The data contain roughly 93,000 clones, just over 85% of them singletons. This sample comprised tumor tissue, obtained after IRX-2 immunotherapy. The receptors derive from a human donor with breast cancer.

The chain has TRBV6-8 and TRBJ1-1; D is ambiguous. Germline assignment: CDR1 MNHGY and CDR2 SAAAGT. V lost 5 bases to trimming and J lost 5 bases, with 9 bases between them. The length of the CDR3 is 12 residues. The CDR3 region has the DNA TGTGCCAGCAGTGCCTTGGGGACTGAAGCTTTCTTT. Translation gives CASSALGTEAFF.

The rearrangement joins TRBV19 to TRBJ2-1; 11 nucleotides line up with TRBD2. Germline loops: CDR1 LNHDA, CDR2 SQIVND (reference sequence). Trimming took 3 bases from V and 9 from J; bases not matched to a gene: 4. CDR3 length: 14 residues. The DNA of the CDR3 is TGTGCCAGTAGTATGATACTAGCGGGAGTTGAGCAGTTCTTC. Encoded protein: CASSMILAGVEQFF.

CDR3: CASSPRRPGYGYTF. The CDR3 region has the DNA TGTGCCAGCAGTCCTCGAAGACCCGGCTATGGCTACACCTTC. The chain joins TRBV28 to TRBJ1-2; no reliable D call. Germline CDR1 and CDR2: MDHEN and SYDVKM. The germline V and J ends were trimmed by 5 bases and 4 bases, with 14 bases remaining between them. The CDR3 length is 14 residues.

This chain connects TRBV19 to TRBJ1-4; 7 bases line up with TRBD1. The CDR3 loop spans 15 amino acids. V shed 4 bases, J shed 4 bases, and the junction held 6 bases outside the gene matches. Germline V gene sequence: CDR1 LNHDA, CDR2 SQIVND (reference sequence). The CDR3 DNA follows: TGTGCCAGTAGTACCGGACAGGTTAATAATGAAAAACTGTTTTTT. Translation: CASSTGQVNNEKLFF. The full variable domain, in which reference TRBV19 and TRBJ1-4 provide the parts outside the CDR3, is DGGITQSPKYLFRKEGQNVTLSCEQNLNHDAMYWYRQDPGQGLRLIYYSQIVNDFQKGDIAEGYSVSREKKESFPLTVTSAQKNPTAFYLCASSTGQVNNEKLFFGSGTQLSVL.

The chain couples TRBV12-5 to TRBJ1-1; D perhaps matches TRBD1 (5 bases). This CDR3 region has 15 residues. From germline, CDR1 is LGHNT and CDR2 FRNRAP. Trimming cost V 6 bases and J 6 bases, with 20 bases left between them. The CDR3 nucleotides read TGTGCTAGTGGCTGCCCATCTCAGGGAATCCCTGAAGCTTTCTTT. Its translation is CASGCPSQGIPEAFF.

The J gene is TRBJ2-5, the V gene TRBV19, with D perhaps matching TRBD2 (5 bases). Germline CDR1 reads LNHDA; CDR2 reads SQIVND (reference sequence). CDR3 length: 14 amino acids. Deletions cut 3 bases from V and 1 base from J, with 9 bases between. The CDR3 coding sequence is TGTGCCAGTAGTATGGAGGTAACCCAAGAGACCCAGTACTTC. Translation: CASSMEVTQETQYF.

The chain has TRBV6-4 and TRBJ1-5; tentative D call: TRBD1 (6 bases). The ends were cut back, 5 bases at V and 2 bases at J, with 22 bases in the middle. The CDR3 has 18 residues. Germline CDR1 is MRHNA and CDR2 is SNTAGT. CDR3 coding DNA: TGTGCCAGCAGTTTTAGGCCCCCTGGGGGCTCGGGCAATCAGCCCCAGCATTTT. As protein: CASSFRPPGGSGNQPQHF.

This chain links TRBV5-1 with TRBJ2-5; 7 positions match TRBD1. The germline gives CDR1 SGHRS, CDR2 YFSETQ. With 4 bases clipped from V and 1 base from J, the junction kept 4 bases outside the gene matches. CDR3 length: 14 amino acids. Here the CDR3 DNA reads TGCGCCAGCAGCCTAAGGACAGGCCAAGAGACCCAGTACTTC. Its protein is CASSLRTGQETQYF.

The V gene is TRBV9, the J gene TRBJ2-5; tentatively, D is TRBD1 or TRBD2 (5 bases each). V lost 0 bases and J lost 5, with 14 bases in between. Germline CDR1 SGDLS, CDR2 YYNGEE. The CDR3 loop spans 15 amino acids. The CDR3 here is CASSVDGDLWETQYF. For the CDR3, the DNA is TGTGCCAGCAGCGTAGATGGGGACCTATGGGAGACCCAGTACTTC.

The chain couples TRBV28 to TRBJ2-7; 7 positions agree with TRBD2. Germline CDR1 and CDR2: MDHEN and SYDVKM. Unmatched junction bases numbered 4, after V lost 1 base and J lost 4 bases. The CDR3 runs 14 residues. The CDR3 bases are TGTGCCAGCAGTTTATCGGGGGGTAAGTACGAGCAGTACTTC. This codes for CASSLSGGKYEQYF.

J is TRBJ1-1 and V is TRBV23-1; no clear D gene. TRBV23-1 is annotated as an ORF whose role is uncertain. V was trimmed by 6 bases and J by 0 bases, leaving 8 bases between them. CDR3 size: 13 residues. CDR3 nucleotide sequence: TGCGCCAGCAGCTCGACCGTGAACACTGAAGCTTTCTTT. Encoded protein: CASSSTVNTEAFF.

As DNA, the CDR3 is TGCGCCAGCAGCCCTAACATTGCAACTAATGAAAAACTGTTTTTT. Protein product: CASSPNIATNEKLFF. The chain combines TRBV5-1 with TRBJ1-4; D not certain. Trimming cost V 4 bases and J 0 bases, with 10 bases left between them. Germline CDR1 reads SGHRS; CDR2 reads YFSETQ. The CDR3 runs 15 residues.

This clone occurred once. The V call is TRBV28, the J call TRBJ1-4; 8 nucleotides line up with TRBD1. Germline CDR1 is MDHEN and CDR2 is SYDVKM. CDR3 length: 14 amino acids. J lost 8 bases, V lost 5 bases, and 7 bases had no gene match. CDR3: CASSRSGGYEKLFF. Here the CDR3 DNA reads TGTGCCAGCAGTCGATCAGGGGGCTACGAAAAACTGTTTTTT.

V gene TRBV30 combines with J gene TRBJ1-5; D not resolved. The CDR3 sequence is 13 residues long. Germline assignment: CDR1 GTSNPN and CDR2 SVGIG (reference sequence). Trimming removed 1 base from V and 6 bases from J, with 10 bases in between. For the CDR3, the DNA is TGTGCCTGGAGTGAGTCAGGAGCTCAGCCCCAGCATTTT. Its translation: CAWSESGAQPQHF.

The chain joins TRBV7-6 to TRBJ2-1; D could derive from TRBD1 or TRBD2 (5 bases each). Trimming stripped 5 bases from V and 6 bases from J, with 14 bases between. The CDR3 contains 14 residues. Per the germline V gene, CDR1 is SGHVS and CDR2 is FNYEAQ. CDR3 in amino acids: CASSRDLGSNEQFF. The CDR3 nucleotides are TGTGCCAGCAGCCGGGACCTTGGTAGCAATGAGCAGTTCTTC.